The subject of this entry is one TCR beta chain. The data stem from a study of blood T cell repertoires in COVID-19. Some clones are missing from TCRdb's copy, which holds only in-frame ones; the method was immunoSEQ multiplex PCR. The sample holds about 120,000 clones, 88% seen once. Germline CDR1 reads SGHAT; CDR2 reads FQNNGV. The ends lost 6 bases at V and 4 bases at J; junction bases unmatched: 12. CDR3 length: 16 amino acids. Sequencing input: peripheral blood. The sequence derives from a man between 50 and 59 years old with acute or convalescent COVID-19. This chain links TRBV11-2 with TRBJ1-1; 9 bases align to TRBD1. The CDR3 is CASRTGGWGPGTEAFF. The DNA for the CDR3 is TGTGCCAGCAGGACAGGGGGGTGGGGGCCGGGCACTGAAGCTTTCTTT.